The 3 T cell receptor beta chains given below trace back to one sample, sequenced in a study of blood T cells in healthy people across ages. Sample-barcoded 5' priming and a J-beta primer mix drove a second PCR of 7 to 11 cycles. One entry per CDR3 protein results from TCRdb running MiXCR on the 5' RACE reads. The data contain 800,000 or so distinct CDR3 sequences, 62% of them singletons. The sample comprised blood. These receptors were collected from a man aged 30 to 39 in good health.

This sequence joins TRBV13 and TRBJ1-2; a possible D gene is TRBD1 (6 bases). V gave up 5 bases and J gave up 5 bases, with 15 bases separating them. Looked up from germline, CDR1 is PRHDT and CDR2 is FYEKMQ (reference sequence). The CDR3 extends over 14 amino acids. The DNA of the CDR3 is TGTGCCAGCAGCGAATCAGGGGTGGGGTATGGCTACACCTTC. Translated: CASSESGVGYGYTF.

The CDR3 reads CATIGGPYNEQFF. CDR3 in DNA: TGTGCCACCATAGGGGGACCCTACAATGAGCAGTTCTTC. V and J are TRBV15 and TRBJ2-1; possible D gene TRBD1, 6 bases. This CDR3 is 13 amino acids long. Deletions cut 7 bases from V and 2 bases from J, with 9 bases between. Germline loops: CDR1 LNHNV, CDR2 YYDKDF (reference sequence). The full variable domain, in which reference TRBV15 and TRBJ2-1 provide the parts outside the CDR3, is DAMVIQNPRYQVTQFGKPVTLSCSQTLNHNVMYWYQQKSSQAPKLLFHYYDKDFNNEADTPDNFQSRRPNTSFCFLDIRSPGLGDTAMYLCATIGGPYNEQFFGPGTRLTVL.

V usage is TRBV2 and J usage is TRBJ1-2; 7 nucleotides match TRBD1. With 1 base clipped from V and 8 bases from J, the junction kept 7 bases outside the gene matches. Germline CDR1 is SNHLY and CDR2 is FYNNEI. The CDR3 is 14 amino acids. This CDR3 reads CASSEERRGPGYTF. For the CDR3, the DNA is TGTGCCAGCAGTGAAGAACGGAGGGGGCCGGGCTACACCTTC.